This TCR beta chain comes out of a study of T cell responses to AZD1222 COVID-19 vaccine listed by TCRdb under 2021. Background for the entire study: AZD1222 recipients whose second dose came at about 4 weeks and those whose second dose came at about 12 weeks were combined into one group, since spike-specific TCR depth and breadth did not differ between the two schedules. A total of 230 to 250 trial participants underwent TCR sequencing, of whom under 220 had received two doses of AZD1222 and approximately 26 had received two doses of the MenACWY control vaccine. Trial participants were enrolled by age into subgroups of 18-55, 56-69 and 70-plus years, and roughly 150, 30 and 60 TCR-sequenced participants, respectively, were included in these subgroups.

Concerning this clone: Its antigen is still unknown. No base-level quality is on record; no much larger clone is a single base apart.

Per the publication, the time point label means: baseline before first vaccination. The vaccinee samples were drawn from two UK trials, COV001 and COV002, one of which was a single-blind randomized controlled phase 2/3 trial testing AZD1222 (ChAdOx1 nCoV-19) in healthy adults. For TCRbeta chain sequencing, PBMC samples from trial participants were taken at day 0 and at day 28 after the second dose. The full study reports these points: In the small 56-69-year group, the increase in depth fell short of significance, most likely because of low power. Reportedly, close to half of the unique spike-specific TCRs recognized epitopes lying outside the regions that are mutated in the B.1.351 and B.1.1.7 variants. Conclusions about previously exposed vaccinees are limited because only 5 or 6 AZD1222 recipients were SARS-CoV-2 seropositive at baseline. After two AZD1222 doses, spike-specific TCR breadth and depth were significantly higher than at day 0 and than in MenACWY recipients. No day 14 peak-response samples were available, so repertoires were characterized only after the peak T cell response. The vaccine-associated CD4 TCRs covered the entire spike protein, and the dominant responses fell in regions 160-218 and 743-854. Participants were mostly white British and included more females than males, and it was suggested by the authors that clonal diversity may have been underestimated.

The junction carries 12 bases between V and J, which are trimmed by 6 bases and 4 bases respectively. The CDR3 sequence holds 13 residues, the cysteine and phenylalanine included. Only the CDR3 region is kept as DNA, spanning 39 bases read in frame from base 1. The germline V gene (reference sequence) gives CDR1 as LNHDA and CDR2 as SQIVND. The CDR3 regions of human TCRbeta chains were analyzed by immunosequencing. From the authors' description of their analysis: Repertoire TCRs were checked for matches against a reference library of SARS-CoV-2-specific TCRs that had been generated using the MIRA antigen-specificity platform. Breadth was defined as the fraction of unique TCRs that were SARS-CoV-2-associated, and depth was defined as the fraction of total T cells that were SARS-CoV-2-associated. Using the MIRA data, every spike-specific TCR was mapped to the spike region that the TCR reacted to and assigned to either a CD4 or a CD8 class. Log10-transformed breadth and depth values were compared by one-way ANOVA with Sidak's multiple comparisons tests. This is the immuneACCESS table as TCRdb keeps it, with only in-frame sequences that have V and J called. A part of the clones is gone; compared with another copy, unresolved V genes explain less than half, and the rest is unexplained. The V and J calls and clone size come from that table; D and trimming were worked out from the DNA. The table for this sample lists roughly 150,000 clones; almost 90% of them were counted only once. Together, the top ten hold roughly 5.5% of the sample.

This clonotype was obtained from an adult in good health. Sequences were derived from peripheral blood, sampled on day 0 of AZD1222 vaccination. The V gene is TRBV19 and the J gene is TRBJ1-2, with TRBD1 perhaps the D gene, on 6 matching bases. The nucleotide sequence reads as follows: TGTGCCAGTAGGAGCAGGGGTCCCTATGGCTACACCTTC. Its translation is CASRSRGPYGYTF.